This T cell receptor (beta chain) is drawn from a study of cytomegalovirus exposure and HLA in healthy donors. Deletions cut 7 bases from V and 7 bases from J, with 7 bases between. The CDR3 is 11 amino acids. Germline V gene sequence: CDR1 MNHEY, CDR2 SMNVEV (reference sequence). The primer mix had 60 Vbeta and 13 Jbeta primers. Original data processing: Around 11 million of some 80 million unique TCR beta chains were shared, per a later count. Assay used: immunoSEQ multiplex PCR; TCRdb lists only in-frame clones, some missing. V and J calls and clone size come straight from that table; D and trimming were deduced from the DNA. The sample has roughly 150,000 clones; roughly four fifths are singletons.

Sequencing input: PBMCs. This receptor was identified in a man in his fifties in good health and CMV-seropositive. The rearrangement uses TRBV27 and TRBJ2-2, with D perhaps TRBD2 (5 bases). The DNA of the CDR3 is TGTGCCAGCACCGAGGGCGGGGAGCTGTTTTTT. Translation: CASTEGGELFF.